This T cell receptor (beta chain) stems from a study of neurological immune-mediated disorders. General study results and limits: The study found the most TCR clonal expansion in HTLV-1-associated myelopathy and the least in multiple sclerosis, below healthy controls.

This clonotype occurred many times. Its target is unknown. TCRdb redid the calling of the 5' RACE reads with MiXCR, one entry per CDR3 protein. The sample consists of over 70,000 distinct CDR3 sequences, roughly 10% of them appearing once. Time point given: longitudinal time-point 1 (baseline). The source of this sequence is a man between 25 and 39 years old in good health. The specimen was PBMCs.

CDR3 loop: CASSLRTSGAPEQFF. In DNA form, the CDR3 reads TGTGCCAGCAGCTTGCGGACTAGCGGGGCCCCCGAGCAGTTCTTC. The chain couples TRBV5-6 to TRBJ2-1; 12 nucleotides line up with TRBD2. The CDR3 contains 15 residues. Germline assignment: CDR1 SGHDT and CDR2 YYEEEE. V was clipped by 1 base and J by 10 bases; unmatched bases: 6.